This TCR beta chain was obtained from a study of blood T cell repertoires in COVID-19 (dated by TCRdb to 2018 to 2021). Broadly, across the study: Collaborator samples came from the United States, Italy and Spain and covered acute and convalescent phases of COVID-19. The material from the prospective study consisted of cDNA or gDNA derived from T cells, B-cell-depleted T cells, or PBMCs. Deeply sampled blood TCRbeta repertoires from subjects exposed to, actively infected with, or recovered from COVID-19 were included in the dataset. A freely available public database, intended as a resource for researchers studying the immune response to SARS-CoV-2, is where the repertoires were released. The samples were drawn from the first 160 participants of the ongoing ImmuneRACE study and from 950 to 1,500 subjects provided by 6 global collaborators. Sample metadata almost always included a de-identified subject ID, COVID-19 status, age in years and sex. HLA class I and class II types, where available, came from metadata supplied by the sample provider rather than from assay-based typing. General findings and caveats noted by the study authors: The quantity of clinical and demographic metadata differed by source and by participant and was supplied without curation.

For this clone: The antigen it binds to is not known. No qualities accompany the bases; no much larger clone lies one base away.

The CDR3 runs 14 residues from the cysteine to the phenylalanine. Left in the record is the CDR3 DNA by itself, 42 bases read in frame from the first base. A distance of 12 bases separates the germline ends of V and J, which lose 5 bases and 1 base respectively. From a lookup of the germline V gene (reference sequence), CDR1 and CDR2 are SEHNR and FQNEAQ. Collaborating institutions collected whole blood in K2EDTA tubes following their own protocols. For TCRbeta analysis, collaborators shipped samples as frozen whole blood, isolated PBMCs, or DNA extracted from either of those sample types. The immunoSEQ Assay, a bias-controlled multiplex PCR, was used to amplify TCRbeta CDR3 regions from genomic DNA. The authors' analysis ran thus. Within the assay, amplification of reference gene primers was used to estimate how many nucleated cells each sample contained. To quantify the absolute abundance of each unique TCRbeta CDR3 rearrangement, sequence reads were collapsed and filtered. For each sample, productive Simpson clonality was calculated as the square root of Simpson's diversity index across productive rearrangements. The immuneACCESS repertoire file appears here via TCRdb, limited to in-frame rearrangements. These files lack a portion of the clones; in checked studies, under half of the deficit traces to unresolved V genes, and the cause of the others is not known. That table supplies the V and J calls and clone size; D and trimming were determined from the DNA. This sample gives approximately 110,000 clones in total; 85% to 90% of them show up just once. The top ten constitute roughly 32% of the sample.

The specimen sequenced was peripheral blood. The receptor chain draws on TRBV7-9 and TRBJ2-7, with no reliable assignment of the D segment. The TCR sequence derives from a woman of 80 years or more with acute or convalescent COVID-19. CDR3 sequence: CASSPLQSSYEQYF. The nucleotide sequence reads TGTGCCAGCAGCCCCTTACAGAGTTCCTACGAGCAGTACTTC.